Listed below are T cell receptor beta chains from one sample, sequenced in a study of beta chain features in type 1 diabetes. Sequencing was performed with immunoSEQ multiplex PCR; in TCRdb, only in-frame clones are kept and a portion is missing. The data show roughly 400,000 clones, approximately 14% seen once. The sample comprised naive CD4+ T cells from blood. The receptors come from a man younger than 45 in good health. Each CDR3 is given with its conserved first and last residue. The order of the fields is clone size, CDR3 length, D gene, V gene, J gene, CDR3 DNA, CDR3 protein. The D gene is left open where the match is weak. Only some rows state a clone size, as once, few, many or a class for expanded clones.

size: NA
length: 17
D: TRBD2
V: TRBV13
J: TRBJ2-4
DNA: TGTGCCAGCAGCGAGGGACTAGCGGGAGTAGCCAAAAACATTCAGTACTTC
CDR3: CASSEGLAGVAKNIQYF

size: few
length: 14
D: NA
V: TRBV7-3
J: TRBJ2-3
DNA: TGTGCCAGCAGCATAGGGACACCCACAGATACGCAGTATTTT
CDR3: CASSIGTPTDTQYF

size: NA
length: 13
D: NA
V: TRBV12-5
J: TRBJ2-7
DNA: TGTGCTAGTGGTTTAGCAGGGTTCAACGAGCAGTACTTC
CDR3: CASGLAGFNEQYF

size: NA
length: 17
D: TRBD2
V: TRBV7-9
J: TRBJ2-1
DNA: TGTGCCAGCAGCTTAGGGGGGACTAAAAATTCCTACAATGAGCAGTTCTTC
CDR3: CASSLGGTKNSYNEQFF

size: NA
length: 17
D: TRBD1
V: TRBV7-9
J: TRBJ2-3
DNA: TGTGCCAGCAGCTTAGTTTCCGGGACAGGGATCACAGATACGCAGTATTTT
CDR3: CASSLVSGTGITDTQYF

size: few
length: 13
D: TRBD1
V: TRBV5-1
J: TRBJ2-1
DNA: TGCGCCAGCAGCTTGAGTAGCCGGGACAGCCAGTTCTTC
CDR3: CASSLSSRDSQFF

size: NA
length: 11
D: NA
V: TRBV7-2
J: TRBJ2-7
DNA: TGTGCCAGCAGCTTAGTGAACGAGCAGTACTTC
CDR3: CASSLVNEQYF

size: NA
length: 11
D: NA
V: TRBV2
J: TRBJ2-7
DNA: TGTGCCAGCAGTGGTTCCTACGAGCAGTACTTC
CDR3: CASSGSYEQYF

size: few
length: 13
D: TRBD2
V: TRBV5-1
J: TRBJ2-3
DNA: TGCGCCAGCAGCGTACCAATAGCGGGAGAGCTGTATTTT
CDR3: CASSVPIAGELYF

size: NA
length: 17
D: TRBD2
V: TRBV7-2
J: TRBJ2-1
DNA: TGTGCCAGCAGCCAGGGACTAGCGGGAGGGCCTTACAATGAGCAGTTCTTC
CDR3: CASSQGLAGGPYNEQFF

size: few
length: 15
D: NA
V: TRBV4-3
J: TRBJ1-2
DNA: TGCGCCAGCAGCCAAGTGCCGGACAGTAACTATGGCTACACCTTC
CDR3: CASSQVPDSNYGYTF

size: NA
length: 13
D: NA
V: TRBV4-3
J: TRBJ2-7
DNA: TGCGCCAGCAGCCTAAGTAGCTCCTACGAGCAGTACTTC
CDR3: CASSLSSSYEQYF

size: few
length: 16
D: TRBD2
V: TRBV5-8
J: TRBJ2-3
DNA: TGTGCCAGCAGCTTAACTAGCGGGAGGAGCACAGATACGCAGTATTTT
CDR3: CASSLTSGRSTDTQYF

size: NA
length: 15
D: TRBD1
V: TRBV7-9
J: TRBJ2-1
DNA: TGTGCCAGCAGCCCGACCGGGACAGGGAGCAATGAGCAGTTCTTC
CDR3: CASSPTGTGSNEQFF

size: few
length: 15
D: NA
V: TRBV4-3
J: TRBJ2-3
DNA: TGCGCCAGCAGCCAAGAACAGGGCCTCACAGATACGCAGTATTTT
CDR3: CASSQEQGLTDTQYF

size: NA
length: 15
D: NA
V: TRBV15
J: TRBJ2-6
DNA: TGTGCCACCAGGGTGCACAGCTCTGGGGCCAACGTCCTGACTTTC
CDR3: CATRVHSSGANVLTF

size: NA
length: 14
D: NA
V: TRBV11-3
J: TRBJ2-2
DNA: TGTGCCAGCAGCTTAGATCGGCACACCGGGGAGCTGTTTTTT
CDR3: CASSLDRHTGELFF

size: NA
length: 15
D: TRBD1
V: TRBV6-1
J: TRBJ2-7
DNA: TGTGCCAGCAGTGAGGCTGGACAGGGGACCTACGAGCAGTACTTC
CDR3: CASSEAGQGTYEQYF

size: NA
length: 15
D: TRBD2
V: TRBV5-1
J: TRBJ2-7
DNA: TGCGCCAGCAGCTTGGTTGCCGGGACTACGGACGAGCAGTACTTC
CDR3: CASSLVAGTTDEQYF

size: few
length: 15
D: TRBD1
V: TRBV25-1
J: TRBJ1-1
DNA: TGTGCCAGCAGTCCCCGTAGGGCAGGGGGCACTGAAGCTTTCTTT
CDR3: CASSPRRAGGTEAFF

size: few
length: 15
D: NA
V: TRBV9
J: TRBJ1-2
DNA: TGTGCCAGCAGCATGACACAGGAACCACTTTATGGCTACACCTTC
CDR3: CASSMTQEPLYGYTF

size: NA
length: 14
D: TRBD1
V: TRBV25-1
J: TRBJ1-6
DNA: TGTGCCAGCAGAGGACAGGGCTGGAATTCACCCCTCCACTTT
CDR3: CASRGQGWNSPLHF

size: few
length: 11
D: NA
V: TRBV11-2
J: TRBJ2-7
DNA: TGTGCCAGCAGCTTAGTCAACGAGCAGTACTTC
CDR3: CASSLVNEQYF

size: few
length: 15
D: TRBD1
V: TRBV30
J: TRBJ2-1
DNA: TGTGCCTGGCGTACCGGGACAGGGGGCGCGGGGAAGCAGTTCTTC
CDR3: CAWRTGTGGAGKQFF

size: NA
length: 15
D: NA
V: TRBV27
J: TRBJ2-5
DNA: TGTGCCAGCATGGTTAATTTCCAAACGGTGGGGACCCAGTACTTC
CDR3: CASMVNFQTVGTQYF

size: few
length: 13
D: NA
V: TRBV11-3
J: TRBJ2-1
DNA: TGTGCCAGCAGCTTAGGGCCCAGGGATGAGCAGTTCTTC
CDR3: CASSLGPRDEQFF

size: few
length: 13
D: NA
V: TRBV14
J: TRBJ2-3
DNA: TGTGCCAGCGGACGGGGTCCCCTAGATACGCAGTATTTT
CDR3: CASGRGPLDTQYF

size: NA
length: 14
D: NA
V: TRBV21-1
J: TRBJ2-3
DNA: TGTGCCAGCAGCAAAGGGCTTAGCACAGATACGCAGTATTTT
CDR3: CASSKGLSTDTQYF

size: few
length: 12
D: TRBD1
V: TRBV10-3
J: TRBJ2-7
DNA: TGTGCCATCAGCCAGGGGGCCTACGAGCAGTACTTC
CDR3: CAISQGAYEQYF

size: few
length: 16
D: NA
V: TRBV7-9
J: TRBJ1-6
DNA: TGTGCCAGCAGCTGGTGGAAGGGAACGGATAATTCACCCCTCCACTTT
CDR3: CASSWWKGTDNSPLHF

size: NA
length: 15
D: NA
V: TRBV7-2
J: TRBJ2-5
DNA: TGTGCCAGCAGCTTAGGATCGCTAGCCGGAGAGACCCAGTACTTC
CDR3: CASSLGSLAGETQYF

size: NA
length: 16
D: TRBD2
V: TRBV27
J: TRBJ2-1
DNA: TGTGCCAGCAGTTTAGGACTAGCGGGAATTTACAATGAGCAGTTCTTC
CDR3: CASSLGLAGIYNEQFF

size: NA
length: 15
D: NA
V: TRBV7-2
J: TRBJ2-5
DNA: TGTGCCAGCAGCCCGGGTGCGGGTAGCAGGGAGACCCAGTACTTC
CDR3: CASSPGAGSRETQYF

size: NA
length: 15
D: TRBD2
V: TRBV5-1
J: TRBJ2-1
DNA: TGCGCCAGCAGCTCGGGACTAGCGGGGGACAATGAGCAGTTCTTC
CDR3: CASSSGLAGDNEQFF

size: NA
length: 13
D: NA
V: TRBV30
J: TRBJ1-1
DNA: TGTGCCTGGAGAGGCCCGATCTCCACTGAAGCTTTCTTT
CDR3: CAWRGPISTEAFF

size: NA
length: 13
D: NA
V: TRBV9
J: TRBJ2-5
DNA: TGTGCCAGCAGCGGTACGCCGAAAGAGACCCAGTACTTC
CDR3: CASSGTPKETQYF

size: few
length: 14
D: NA
V: TRBV19
J: TRBJ2-1
DNA: TGTGCCAGTAGTATTGGAGTGGCCTACAATGAGCAGTTCTTC
CDR3: CASSIGVAYNEQFF

size: NA
length: 15
D: TRBD2
V: TRBV18
J: TRBJ2-7
DNA: TGTGCCAGCTCAGTACTAGCGGGGGTGTCCTACGAGCAGTACTTC
CDR3: CASSVLAGVSYEQYF

size: few
length: 13
D: NA
V: TRBV29-1
J: TRBJ1-4
DNA: TGCAGCGCTCGACGGGCAACTAATGAAAAACTGTTTTTT
CDR3: CSARRATNEKLFF

size: many
length: 12
D: NA
V: TRBV29-1
J: TRBJ1-2
DNA: TGCAGCGTCGTACGGAGTAACTATGGCTACACCTTC
CDR3: CSVVRSNYGYTF

size: NA
length: 15
D: NA
V: TRBV7-2
J: TRBJ2-4
DNA: TGTGCCAGCAGCTTGTCCGGGTTAGCCAAAAACATTCAGTACTTC
CDR3: CASSLSGLAKNIQYF